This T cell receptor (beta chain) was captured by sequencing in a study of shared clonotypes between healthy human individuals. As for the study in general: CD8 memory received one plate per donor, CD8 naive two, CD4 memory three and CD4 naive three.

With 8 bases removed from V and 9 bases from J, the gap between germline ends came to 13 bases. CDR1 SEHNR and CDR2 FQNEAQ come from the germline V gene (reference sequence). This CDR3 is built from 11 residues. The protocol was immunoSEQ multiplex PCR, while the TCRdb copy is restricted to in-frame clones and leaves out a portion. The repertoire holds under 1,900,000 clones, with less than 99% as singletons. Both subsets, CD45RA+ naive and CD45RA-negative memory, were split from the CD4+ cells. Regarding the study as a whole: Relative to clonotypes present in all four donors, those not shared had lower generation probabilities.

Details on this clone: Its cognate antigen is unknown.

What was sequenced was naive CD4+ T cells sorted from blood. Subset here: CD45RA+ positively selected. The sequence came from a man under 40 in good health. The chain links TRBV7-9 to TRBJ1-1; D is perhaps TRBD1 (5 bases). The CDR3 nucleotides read TGTGCCAGCGGGTTACAGGTGCAAGCTTTCTTT. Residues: CASGLQVQAFF.